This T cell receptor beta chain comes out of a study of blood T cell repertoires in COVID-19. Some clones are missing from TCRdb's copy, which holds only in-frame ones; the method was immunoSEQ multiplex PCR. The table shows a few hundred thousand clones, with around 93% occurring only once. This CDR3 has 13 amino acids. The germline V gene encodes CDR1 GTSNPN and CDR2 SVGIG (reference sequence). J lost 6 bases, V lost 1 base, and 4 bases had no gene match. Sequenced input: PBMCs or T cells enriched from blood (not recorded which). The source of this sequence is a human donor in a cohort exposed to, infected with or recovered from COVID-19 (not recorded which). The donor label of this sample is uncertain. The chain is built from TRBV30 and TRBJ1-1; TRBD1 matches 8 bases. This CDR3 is CAWSDQGASEAFF. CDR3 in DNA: TGTGCCTGGAGTGATCAGGGGGCGTCTGAAGCTTTCTTT.